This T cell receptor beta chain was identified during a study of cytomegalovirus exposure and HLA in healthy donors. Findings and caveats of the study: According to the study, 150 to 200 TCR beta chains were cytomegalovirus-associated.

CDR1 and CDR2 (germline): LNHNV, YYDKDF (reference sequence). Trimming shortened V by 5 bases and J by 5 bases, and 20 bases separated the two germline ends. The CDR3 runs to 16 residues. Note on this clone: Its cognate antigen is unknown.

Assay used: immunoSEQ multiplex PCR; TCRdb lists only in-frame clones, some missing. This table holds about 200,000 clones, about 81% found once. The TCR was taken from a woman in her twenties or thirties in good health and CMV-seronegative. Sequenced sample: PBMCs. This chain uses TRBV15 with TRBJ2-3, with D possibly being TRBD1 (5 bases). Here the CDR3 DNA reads TGTGCCACCAGCCACCCCCCGACAGCCCAGGGAGATACGCAGTATTTT. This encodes CATSHPPTAQGDTQYF.